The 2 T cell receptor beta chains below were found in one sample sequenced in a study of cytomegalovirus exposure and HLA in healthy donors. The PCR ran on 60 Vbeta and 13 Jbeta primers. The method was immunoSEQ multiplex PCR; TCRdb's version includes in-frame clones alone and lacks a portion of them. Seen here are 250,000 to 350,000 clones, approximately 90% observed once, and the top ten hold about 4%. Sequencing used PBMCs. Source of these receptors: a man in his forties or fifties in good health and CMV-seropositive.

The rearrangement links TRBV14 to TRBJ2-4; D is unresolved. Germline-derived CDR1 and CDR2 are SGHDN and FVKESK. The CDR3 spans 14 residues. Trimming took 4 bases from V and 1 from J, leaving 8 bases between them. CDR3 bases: TGTGCCAGCAGCCCGAGAGGCGCCAAAAACATTCAGTACTTC. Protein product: CASSPRGAKNIQYF.

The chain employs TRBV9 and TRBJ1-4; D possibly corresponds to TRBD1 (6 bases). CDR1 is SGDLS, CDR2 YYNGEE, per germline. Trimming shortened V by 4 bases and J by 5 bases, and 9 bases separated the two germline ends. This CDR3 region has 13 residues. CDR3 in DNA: TGTGCCAGCAGCCCACAGGGAAATGAAAAACTGTTTTTT. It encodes CASSPQGNEKLFF.